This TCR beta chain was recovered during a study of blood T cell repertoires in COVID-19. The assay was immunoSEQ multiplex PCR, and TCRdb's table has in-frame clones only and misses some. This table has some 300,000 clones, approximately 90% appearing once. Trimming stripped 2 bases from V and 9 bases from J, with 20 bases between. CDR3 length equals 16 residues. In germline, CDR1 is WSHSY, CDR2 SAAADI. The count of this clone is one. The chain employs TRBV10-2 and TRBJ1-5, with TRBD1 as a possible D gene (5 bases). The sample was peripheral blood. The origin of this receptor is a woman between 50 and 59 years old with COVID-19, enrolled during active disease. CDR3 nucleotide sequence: TGCGCCAGCAGTGAGGGTAATGGACAACGCCGATCGCCCCAGCATTTT. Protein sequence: CASSEGNGQRRSPQHF.